What follows describes a single T cell receptor beta chain. The data were taken from a study of T cell clones after liver transplantation. On the study more broadly: In this trial, immunosuppression withdrawal was attempted within 2 years of liver transplant. Tolerant meant at least one year fully off immunosuppression without liver enzymes above twice normal.

Assay used: immunoSEQ multiplex PCR; TCRdb lists only in-frame clones, some missing. The sample carries about 58,000 clones, around 70% recorded once. Germline CDR1 and CDR2: MNHEY and SVGAGI. The V end was cut by 5 bases, the J end by 4 bases, with 11 bases between. CDR3 length: 14 amino acids. The starting material was CD4+ T cells from blood, obtained at the approximately 16-month timepoint. This receptor was identified in a human patient who received a liver transplant. The graft donor may account for some of the T cells. The V call is TRBV6-5, the J call TRBJ1-4; D is perhaps TRBD1 (6 bases). CDR3 sequence reads: CASSKDRSNEKLFF. The CDR3 coding sequence is TGTGCCAGCAGTAAAGACAGGAGTAATGAAAAACTGTTTTTT.